Below, 18 T cell receptor beta chains from the same sample are listed, as sequenced in a study of beta chain features in type 1 diabetes. Reverse transcribing all isolated RNA meant expressed TCRB transcripts were sequenced. TCRdb's table, derived via immunoSEQ multiplex PCR, lists solely in-frame clones and lacks some. The sample lists 900,000 or so clones, 17% occurring once. Sequenced: naive CD4+ T cells from blood. The source is a woman in her late teens or twenties in good health.

This clone was observed a single time. In the same sample, other DNA sequences code for this CDR3. V and J are TRBV7-3 and TRBJ2-3; D tentatively reads TRBD1 or TRBD2 (5 bases each). The germline V gene has CDR1 SGHTA and CDR2 FQGTGA. The CDR3 runs 14 residues. The V end was cut by 4 bases, the J end by 2 bases, with 10 bases between. The CDR3 spells CASSSGPSTDTQYF. DNA for the CDR3: TGTGCCAGCAGCTCGGGACCGTCCACAGATACGCAGTATTTT.

This clone was detected a few times. V is TRBV7-2 and J is TRBJ2-7; 10 nucleotides agree with TRBD1. The CDR3 covers 15 residues. Per the germline V gene, CDR1 is SGHTA and CDR2 is FQGNSA. V lost 3 bases and J lost 2; bases outside the gene matches: 4. For the CDR3, the DNA is TGTGCCAGCAGCTTCCGGGACAGGGGAACCTACGAGCAGTACTTC. Translated, it gives CASSFRDRGTYEQYF. The full variable domain, in which reference TRBV7-2 and TRBJ2-7 provide the parts outside the CDR3, is GAGVSQSPSNKVTEKGKDVELRCDPISGHTALYWYRQSLGQGLEFLIYFQGNSAPDKSGLPSDRFSAERTGGSVSTLTIQRTQQEDSAVYLCASSFRDRGTYEQYFGPGTRLTVT.

This clone appeared a few times. The V call is TRBV5-4, the J call TRBJ2-4; 7 bases line up with TRBD1. The J segment lost 2 bases and the V segment lost 3 bases, leaving 2 bases of the junction unmatched. Germline assignment: CDR1 SGHNT and CDR2 YYREEE (reference sequence). This CDR3 comprises 14 residues. The CDR3 loop reads CASSSGQSKNIQYF. As DNA, the CDR3 is TGTGCCAGCAGCTCGGGACAGTCCAAAAACATTCAGTACTTC.

The sample holds a few counts of this clone. The chain carries TRBV4-1 and TRBJ2-1; D is possibly TRBD1 (6 bases). Trimming removed 2 bases at V and 4 bases at J, with 15 bases between. This CDR3 is 16 amino acids long. From germline, CDR1 is MGHRA and CDR2 YSYEKL. This chain's CDR3 is CASSQMGQDLYNEQFF. DNA for the CDR3: TGCGCCAGCAGCCAAATGGGACAAGACCTGTACAATGAGCAGTTCTTC.

This clone was observed a handful of times. The CDR3 loop is CATSRDRTSGGNYNEQFF. Here the CDR3 DNA reads TGTGCCACCAGCAGAGATAGGACTAGCGGGGGCAACTACAATGAGCAGTTCTTC. V usage is TRBV15 and J usage is TRBJ2-1; 13 bases are a match to TRBD2. Germline loops: CDR1 LNHNV, CDR2 YYDKDF (reference sequence). The CDR3 has 18 amino acids. V shed 0 bases and J 3 bases; nucleotides not matched to a gene: 5.

The chain recombines TRBV18 with TRBJ2-2, with 9 bases matching TRBD2. The V segment lost 3 bases and the J segment 4 bases; nucleotides outside the gene matches: 9. CDR3 length equals 17 residues. Germline CDR1 KGHSH, CDR2 LQKENI. CDR3 residues: CASSPPGLAGVTGELFF. For the CDR3, the DNA is TGTGCCAGCTCACCTCCGGGACTAGCAGGAGTCACCGGGGAGCTGTTTTTT.

The rearrangement joins TRBV7-2 to TRBJ2-1, with 10 bases fitting TRBD2. Germline CDR1 SGHTA, CDR2 FQGNSA. CDR3 length: 15 amino acids. V was pared by 7 bases and J by 4 bases, with 7 bases of the junction left unmatched. The CDR3 coding sequence is TGTGCCAGCACCGCGAGGACTAGCGGATACAATGAGCAGTTCTTC. It yields the protein CASTARTSGYNEQFF.

The chain employs TRBV28 and TRBJ2-1; either TRBD1 or TRBD2 may supply D (5 bases each). The CDR3 spans 16 residues. The germline V gene encodes CDR1 MDHEN and CDR2 SYDVKM. V was clipped by 5 bases and J by 0 bases, with 14 bases between them. The CDR3 protein is CASSGRDPDSYNEQFF. The CDR3 DNA is TGTGCCAGCAGTGGCCGGGACCCGGACTCCTACAATGAGCAGTTCTTC.

The sample holds a few counts of this clone. The rearrangement uses TRBV7-3 and TRBJ2-3, with 9 nucleotides matching TRBD2. The CDR3 is 16 residues long. Germline V gene data show CDR1 as SGHTA and CDR2 as FQGTGA. The ends lost 2 bases at V and 0 bases at J; junction bases unmatched: 3. This CDR3 reads CASSLGTSTSTDTQYF. In DNA, the CDR3 is TGTGCCAGCAGCTTAGGGACTAGCACCAGCACAGATACGCAGTATTTT. The full variable domain, its missing parts supplied by reference TRBV7-3 and TRBJ2-3, is GAGVSQTPSNKVTEKGKYVELRCDPISGHTALYWYRQSLGQGPEFLIYFQGTGAADDSGLPNDRFFAVRPEGSVSTLKIQRTERGDSAVYLCASSLGTSTSTDTQYFGPGTRLTVL.

The V gene is TRBV4-3, the J gene TRBJ1-5; 10 bases map to TRBD1. The germline V gene has CDR1 LGHNA and CDR2 YSLEER. Trimming at V came to 4 bases and at J to 2 bases, leaving 14 bases not matched to a gene. This CDR3 has 19 residues. In nucleotides, the CDR3 is TGCGCCAGCAGCCCTAGACAGGGGGCAGTGGAAGTGGGCAATCAGCCCCAGCATTTT. Translating it yields CASSPRQGAVEVGNQPQHF.

The chain employs TRBV20-1 and TRBJ2-5, with no clear D. V was shortened by 7 bases and J by 13 bases, with 16 bases between the two germline ends. This CDR3 has 10 residues. Germline values: CDR1 DFQATT, CDR2 SNEGSKA (reference sequence). The DNA for the CDR3 is TGCAGTGGGGGATACACCGGGTTGTACTTC. Protein product: CSGGYTGLYF.

This clone was seen a handful of times. The J gene is TRBJ1-2, the V gene TRBV7-2; D unclear. Germline CDR1 SGHTA, CDR2 FQGNSA. Trimming removed 4 bases from V and 8 bases from J, with 14 bases in between. CDR3 length equals 13 residues. CDR3 residues: CASSSLPRVGYTF. For the CDR3, the DNA is TGTGCCAGCAGCTCCCTACCGAGGGTGGGCTACACCTTC.

This chain links TRBV7-9 with TRBJ1-1; D gene unclear. Between the trimmed V and J ends, which lost 6 bases and 3 bases, there was a span of 8 bases. The CDR3 contains 12 residues. Germline lookup yields CDR1 SEHNR and CDR2 FQNEAQ (reference sequence). CDR3 in amino acids: CASRSQDTEAFF. In nucleotides, the CDR3 is TGTGCCAGCAGGTCCCAGGACACTGAAGCTTTCTTT.

The table lists this clone with a few counts. V usage is TRBV18 and J usage is TRBJ2-1, with TRBD2 identical over 10 bases. V shed 0 bases and J 4 bases; nucleotides not matched to a gene: 6. The CDR3 contains 17 residues. Germline values: CDR1 KGHSH, CDR2 LQKENI. The CDR3, as DNA: TGTGCCAGCTCACCACCTTTACTAGCGGGAATTTACAATGAGCAGTTCTTC. It encodes CASSPPLLAGIYNEQFF.

This clone was picked up a small number of times. Distinct nucleotide sequences in the sample also encode this CDR3. The V gene is TRBV28, the J gene TRBJ1-5; D is perhaps TRBD1 (5 bases). The CDR3 length is 13 residues. Trimming took off 3 bases at V and 4 bases at J, with 7 bases between the two ends. Germline CDR1 MDHEN, CDR2 SYDVKM. DNA of the CDR3: TGTGCCAGCAGTTTGGCAGGGAATCAGCCCCAGCATTTT. Its protein product is CASSLAGNQPQHF.

The chain uses TRBV19 and TRBJ2-7; D possibly matches TRBD1 or TRBD2 (5 bases each). CDR3 length equals 14 residues. V was pared by 3 bases and J by 2 bases, with 11 bases between. Germline CDR1 is LNHDA and CDR2 is SQIVND (reference sequence). The DNA for the CDR3 is TGTGCCAGTAGTATCAGGGAGACCACCTACGAGCAGTACTTC. Translated, it gives CASSIRETTYEQYF.

CDR3 in amino acids: CASSELGRATSYEQYF. Here the CDR3 DNA reads TGTGCCAGCAGCGAACTCGGGCGGGCGACCTCCTACGAGCAGTACTTC. The V and J genes are TRBV5-6 and TRBJ2-7; D is possibly TRBD2 (5 bases). CDR1 is SGHDT, CDR2 YYEEEE, per germline. Trimming shortened V by 4 bases and J by 0 bases, and 17 bases separated the two germline ends. CDR3 length: 16 residues.

This clone was seen more than once but under ten times. V is TRBV19 and J is TRBJ1-5; D unclear. Germline V CDR1 and CDR2: LNHDA, SQIVND (reference sequence). The CDR3 loop spans 13 amino acids. Trimming took off 3 bases at V and 6 bases at J, with 9 bases between the two ends. In DNA form, the CDR3 reads TGTGCCAGTAGTATCGTTCGGGTTCAGCCCCAGCATTTT. This translates into CASSIVRVQPQHF.